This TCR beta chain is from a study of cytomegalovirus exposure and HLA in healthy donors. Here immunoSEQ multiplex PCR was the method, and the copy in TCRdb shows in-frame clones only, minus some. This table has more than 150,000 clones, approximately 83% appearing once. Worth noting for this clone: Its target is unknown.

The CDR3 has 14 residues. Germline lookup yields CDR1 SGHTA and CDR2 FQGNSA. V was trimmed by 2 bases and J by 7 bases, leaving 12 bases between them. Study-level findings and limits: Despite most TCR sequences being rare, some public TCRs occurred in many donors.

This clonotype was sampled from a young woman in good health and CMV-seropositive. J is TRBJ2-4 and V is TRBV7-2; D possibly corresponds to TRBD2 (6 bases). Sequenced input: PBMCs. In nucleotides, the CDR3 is TGTGCCAGCAGCTTAAGGGGAGGTCACAACATTCAGTACTTC. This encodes CASSLRGGHNIQYF. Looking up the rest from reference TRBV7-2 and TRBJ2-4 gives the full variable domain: GAGVSQSPSNKVTEKGKDVELRCDPISGHTALYWYRQSLGQGLEFLIYFQGNSAPDKSGLPSDRFSAERTGGSVSTLTIQRTQQEDSAVYLCASSLRGGHNIQYFGAGTRLSVL.